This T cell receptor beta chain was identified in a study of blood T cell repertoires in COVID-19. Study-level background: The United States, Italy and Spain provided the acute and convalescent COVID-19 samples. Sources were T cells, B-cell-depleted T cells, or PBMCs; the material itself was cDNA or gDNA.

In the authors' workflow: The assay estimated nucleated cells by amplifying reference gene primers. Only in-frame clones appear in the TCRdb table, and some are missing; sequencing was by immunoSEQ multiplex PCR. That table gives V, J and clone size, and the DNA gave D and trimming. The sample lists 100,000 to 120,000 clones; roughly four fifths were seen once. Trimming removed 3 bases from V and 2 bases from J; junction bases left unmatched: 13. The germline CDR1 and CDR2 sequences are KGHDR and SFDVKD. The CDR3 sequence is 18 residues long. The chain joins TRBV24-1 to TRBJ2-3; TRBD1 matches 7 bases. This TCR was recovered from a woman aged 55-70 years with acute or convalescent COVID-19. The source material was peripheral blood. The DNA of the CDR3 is TGTGCCACCAGTGATCCCTTCCGCAGGGGGATAAACACAGATACGCAGTATTTT. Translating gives CATSDPFRRGINTDTQYF.